These 10 T cell receptor beta chains came from one sample sequenced in a study of vaccination effects on CD4 cells after COVID-19. Viral peptide pools were used in the ViraFEST assay to expand antigen-specific CD4+ T cells, and sequencing came afterward. The authors isolated CD4+ T cells after 10 days of culture. The vaccine recipients had no prior SARS-CoV-2 infection, with negative nucleocapsid antibodies. Here immunoSEQ multiplex PCR was the method, and the copy in TCRdb shows in-frame clones only, minus some. The sample includes around 25,000 clones, around three quarters of them seen just once. The antigens of these receptors remain unknown. This specimen consisted of CD4+ T cells from PBMCs cultured with HCoV-NL63 spike peptides, obtained before COVID-19 vaccination. The receptors originated from a human donor who received a COVID-19 vaccine.

The J gene is TRBJ1-2, the V gene TRBV2; D remains unclear. The CDR3 spans 15 residues. V was cut by 0 bases and J by 4 bases, with 12 bases left in between. Germline CDR1 reads SNHLY; CDR2 reads FYNNEI. The CDR3 loop is CASSEAYTDPYGYTF. CDR3 in DNA: TGTGCCAGCAGTGAAGCGTATACAGATCCCTATGGCTACACCTTC.

This clone was detected a few times. The chain links TRBV7-8 to TRBJ1-3; D uncertain. Trimming left V 7 bases short and J 1 base short, with 11 bases between. The germline V gene encodes CDR1 SGHVS and CDR2 FQNEAQ. The length of the CDR3 is 14 residues. The CDR3 loop is CASTSPLSGNTIYF. DNA of the CDR3: TGTGCCAGCACCTCCCCACTATCTGGAAACACCATATATTTT.

The chain combines TRBV30 with TRBJ1-1, with D possibly TRBD1 on 6 matching bases. V lost 3 bases to trimming and J lost 9 bases, with 14 bases between them. CDR3 size: 12 residues. Germline V gene sequence: CDR1 GTSNPN, CDR2 SVGIG (reference sequence). The CDR3, as DNA: TGTGCCTGGAGCAGGACAGCCCCCAAAGCTTTCTTT. As protein: CAWSRTAPKAFF. Supplemented by reference TRBV30 and TRBJ1-1, the full variable domain reads SQTIHQWPATLVQPVGSPLSLECTVEGTSNPNLYWYRQAAGRGLQLLFYSVGIGQISSEVPQNLSASRPQDRQFILSSKKLLLSDSGFYLCAWSRTAPKAFFGQGTRLTVV.

V gene TRBV5-1 combines with J gene TRBJ1-4; D is undetermined. The CDR3 covers 16 residues. The germline CDR1 and CDR2 sequences are SGHRS and YFSETQ. Trimming removed 5 bases at V and 3 bases at J, with 17 bases between. Here the CDR3 reads CASSSLIPASNEKLFF. The CDR3 coding sequence is TGCGCCAGCAGTTCACTCATTCCGGCCTCTAATGAAAAACTGTTTTTT.

The gene calls are TRBV11-2 and TRBJ1-1; 10 nucleotides line up with TRBD1. V lost 1 base, J lost 11 bases, and 10 bases stayed unmatched. Germline CDR1 is SGHAT and CDR2 is FQNNGV. CDR3 length: 15 residues. As DNA, the CDR3 is TGTGCCAGCAGCTTAGGACCGGGACAGGGGCTGAAGGCTTTCTTT. Its translation: CASSLGPGQGLKAFF.

The V gene is TRBV4-1, the J gene TRBJ1-3, with D tentatively TRBD1 (5 bases). CDR1 is MGHRA, CDR2 YSYEKL, per germline. The CDR3 length is 18 residues. V lost 1 base to trimming and J lost 0 bases, with 16 bases between them. In DNA form, the CDR3 reads TGCGCCAGCAGCCAAGTCGGGGCAGCATTGAGCTCTGGAAACACCATATATTTT. Amino acid sequence: CASSQVGAALSSGNTIYF.

The chain employs TRBV6-5 and TRBJ2-7, with D perhaps matching TRBD1 or TRBD2 (6 bases each). The length of the CDR3 is 14 residues. V lost 7 bases and J lost 4, with 17 bases in between. Germline-derived CDR1 and CDR2 are MNHEY and SVGAGI. The CDR3 sequence: CASTETGAGYEQYF. As DNA, the CDR3 is TGTGCCAGCACCGAAACGGGGGCCGGGTACGAGCAGTACTTC.

The chain employs TRBV4-1 and TRBJ1-3; D is unclear. The CDR3 loop spans 15 amino acids. CDR1 MGHRA and CDR2 YSYEKL come from the germline V gene. The V gene lost 0 bases and the J gene lost 2 bases, with 8 bases spanning the gap. The CDR3 reads CASSQEVSAGNTIYF. The CDR3 nucleotides read TGCGCCAGCAGCCAAGAAGTAAGCGCTGGAAACACCATATATTTT.

The chain couples TRBV6-5 to TRBJ1-1; perhaps TRBD1 as D (5 bases). This CDR3 is built from 15 residues. Germline V gives CDR1 MNHEY, CDR2 SVGAGI. Trimming stripped 6 bases from V and 4 bases from J, with 18 bases between. CDR3 in DNA: TGTGCCAGCAGCTTGACCGGGACTAAGGGCACTGAAGCTTTCTTT. As protein: CASSLTGTKGTEAFF.

The chain combines TRBV5-5 with TRBJ1-1; D unresolved. Trimming cost V 0 bases and J 0 bases, with 9 bases left between them. The germline gives CDR1 SGHKS, CDR2 YYEKEE (reference sequence). The CDR3 loop spans 15 amino acids. CDR3 protein: CASSLEGQLNTEAFF. The CDR3 DNA reads as TGTGCCAGCAGCTTGGAGGGTCAATTGAACACTGAAGCTTTCTTT.